This TCR beta chain was retrieved from a study of regulatory T cells in long-lasting Graves disease. Whole-study results and caveats: Analysis covered peripheral blood alone, not thyroid tissue. Fewer public clonotypes were shared by new patients (roughly 970) than by persistent patients (2,741).

In the case of this clonotype: Its antigen is currently unknown.

Building of the TCR beta libraries involved iRepertoire HTBI primers and Arm-PCR of CDR3 regions. Each CDR3 protein is one row after TCRdb ran MiXCR on the multiplex PCR reads. The sample yields more than 300,000 distinct CDR3 sequences, 23% seen once. Time point defined: persistent/refractory GD, antithyroid drugs over 5 years with positive TRAb. Scientists built the TCR library using RNA that was extracted from PBMCs. Patients were enrolled at an endocrinology department in Xi'an, China. This sample comprised peripheral blood mononuclear cells (PBMCs), obtained when the disease was refractory, from a patient treated with antithyroid drugs. The receptor comes from a woman in her 40s with Graves disease.

CDR3 loop: CASSQGRLAGNNEQFF. The CDR3 DNA reads TGCGCCAGCAGCCAAGGGCGGCTAGCGGGAAACAATGAGCAGTTCTTC. V is TRBV4-3 and J is TRBJ2-1; 9 nucleotides align to TRBD2. This CDR3 is 16 amino acids long. Germline CDR1 is LGHNA and CDR2 is YSLEER. The V gene end was trimmed by 1 base and the J gene end by 5 bases; junction bases not matched to a gene: 6.